This T cell receptor beta chain emerged from a study of identical twins. Study-wide results and limits: Out-of-frame alpha sequences shared by twins were enriched for low generation probability.

Losses at the gene ends were 5 bases for V and 5 bases for J; bases not matched to a gene: 10. Germline V CDR1 and CDR2: SGHTA, FQGNSA. This CDR3 region has 15 residues. Using its own MiXCR run on the 5' RACE reads, TCRdb lists one record per CDR3 protein. In the table there are some 500,000 distinct CDR3 sequences, roughly a fifth of which are singletons. Comments on this clonotype: The antigen is unknown.

The same data also contributed to another study, on T cells expressing NK-cell markers.

The rearrangement links TRBV7-2 to TRBJ2-3; 7 nucleotides agree with TRBD2. The clonotype was recovered from a woman between 18 and 29 years old in good health. Sequenced material: CD4+ T cells sorted from blood. The CDR3 DNA sequence: TGTGCCAGCAGCGGACGGACCCCGGGAGGAGATACGCAGTATTTT. This gives the protein CASSGRTPGGDTQYF.